The rows below give T cell receptor beta chains drawn from one sample of a study of cytomegalovirus exposure and HLA in healthy donors. Data came from immunoSEQ multiplex PCR; TCRdb stores just in-frame clones and leaves some out. Here the sample spans about 200,000 clones, 65% to 85% being singletons. Input material: PBMCs. The receptors were gathered from a boy aged 2 to 10 in good health and CMV-seronegative. The CDR3 runs from the conserved cysteine through the conserved F or W. A D gene is named only where the DNA matches it firmly. A clone size is listed for some rows: how often the clone was seen (once, few, many), or a class if it is expanded.

V	length	J	size	D	CDR3	DNA
TRBV2	13	TRBJ1-1	.	.	CASSDEANTEAFF	TGTGCCAGCAGTGACGAAGCGAACACTGAAGCTTTCTTT
TRBV4-3	16	TRBJ1-6	.	.	CASSQDAAGFNSPLHF	TGCGCCAGCAGCCAAGATGCTGCCGGGTTTAATTCACCCCTCCACTTT
TRBV5-1	15	TRBJ2-2	.	.	CASSSGFSNTGELFF	TGCGCCAGCAGCTCGGGGTTTTCGAACACCGGGGAGCTGTTTTTT
TRBV6-1	14	TRBJ1-6	.	.	CASTLFGDNSPLHF	TGTGCCAGCACCCTTTTCGGGGATAATTCACCCCTCCACTTT
TRBV5-6	14	TRBJ1-2	.	TRBD1	CASSLDRGYYGYTF	TGTGCCAGCAGCTTAGACAGGGGGTACTATGGCTACACCTTC
TRBV5-1	14	TRBJ2-3	.	.	CASSLGPLGDTQYF	TGCGCCAGCAGCTTGGGTCCGCTGGGAGATACGCAATATTTT
TRBV19	18	TRBJ2-1	.	TRBD1	CASSIDHPPRQGYNEQFF	TGTGCCAGTAGTATAGATCACCCACCCCGACAGGGATACAATGAGCAGTTCTTC
TRBV6-5	15	TRBJ1-6	.	.	CASSYDQSNNSPLHF	TGTGCCAGCAGTTACGATCAGTCGAATAATTCACCCCTCCACTTT
TRBV4-1	16	TRBJ2-7	.	.	CASSQVLRLETYEQYF	TGCGCCAGCAGCCAAGTACTACGTCTTGAGACCTACGAGCAGTACTTC
TRBV19	14	TRBJ1-3	.	.	CASSIQGTGNTIYF	TGTGCCAGTAGTATACAGGGGACTGGAAACACCATATATTTT
TRBV4-1	16	TRBJ1-2	.	TRBD1	CASSSTWTGAPGCYTF	TGCGCCAGCAGCTCAACCTGGACAGGGGCCCCCGGATGCTACACCTTC
TRBV6-1	13	TRBJ2-7	.	TRBD2	CASSGGGLGEQYF	TGTGCCAGCAGTGGCGGGGGGCTAGGCGAGCAGTACTTC
TRBV6-5	15	TRBJ1-1	.	TRBD1	CASRQGVLRDTEAFF	TGTGCCAGCCGACAGGGGGTATTGCGAGATACTGAAGCTTTCTTT
TRBV7-9	13	TRBJ1-2	.	TRBD1	CASSPRTGDGYTF	TGTGCCAGCAGCCCCCGGACAGGGGACGGCTACACCTTC
TRBV7-2	15	TRBJ2-7	.	TRBD2	CASSRSGGALYEQYF	TGTGCCAGCAGCCGTTCCGGGGGGGCCCTCTACGAGCAGTACTTC
TRBV19	15	TRBJ1-6	.	.	CASRPGGRHNSPLHF	TGTGCCAGTAGGCCCGGGGGACGGCATAATTCACCCCTCCACTTT
TRBV11-2	18	TRBJ2-6	.	.	CASSPLEGEVSGANVLTF	TGTGCCAGCAGCCCTCTCGAGGGGGAAGTATCTGGGGCCAACGTCCTGACTTTC
TRBV6-5	14	TRBJ1-2	.	TRBD1	CASSRLTGGGGYTF	TGTGCCAGCAGTCGTTTGACAGGGGGTGGTGGCTACACCTTC
TRBV7-8	15	TRBJ2-7	once	TRBD2	CASSYGTSVTYEQYF	TGTGCCAGCAGCTACGGGACTAGCGTTACCTACGAGCAGTACTTC
TRBV19	14	TRBJ2-7	.	TRBD1	CASSMTGITYEQYF	TGTGCCAGTAGTATGACAGGGATTACCTACGAGCAGTACTTC
TRBV7-9	16	TRBJ2-5	.	.	CASSPGTPPWRETQYF	TGTGCCAGCAGCCCTGGGACTCCTCCCTGGCGGGAGACCCAGTACTTC
TRBV7-9	13	TRBJ2-1	.	.	CASSLTEYNEQFF	TGTGCCAGCAGCTTGACAGAGTACAATGAGCAGTTCTTC
TRBV5-6	14	TRBJ2-5	once	.	CASSLPGRGGTQYF	TGTGCCAGCAGCTTACCGGGAAGAGGGGGGACCCAGTACTTC
TRBV5-6	13	TRBJ2-7	.	TRBD1	CASTIDRAYEQYF	TGTGCCAGCACCATTGACAGGGCGTACGAGCAGTACTTC
TRBV4-2	15	TRBJ1-2	.	TRBD1	CASSLLRGQGTGYTF	TGTGCCAGCAGCCTATTACGAGGACAGGGGACCGGCTACACCTTC
TRBV4-1	16	TRBJ1-6	.	.	CASSPREGTIGSPLHF	TGCGCCAGCAGCCCAAGGGAGGGGACAATCGGTTCACCCCTCCACTTT
TRBV25-1	14	TRBJ2-3	.	.	CASRDQGFTDTQYF	TGTGCCAGCAGGGATCAGGGATTCACAGATACGCAGTATTTT
TRBV18	15	TRBJ2-7	.	TRBD2	CASSPTGLGGFEQYF	TGTGCCAGCTCACCGACGGGACTAGGCGGTTTCGAGCAGTACTTC
TRBV11-2	13	TRBJ2-1	.	.	CASTLYGFDEQFF	TGTGCCAGCACCCTTTACGGTTTCGATGAGCAGTTCTTC
TRBV30	17	TRBJ1-2	.	.	CAWSVRVVGGLLYGYTF	TGTGCCTGGAGTGTACGAGTGGTGGGGGGACTCCTCTATGGCTACACCTTC
TRBV7-9	16	TRBJ1-5	.	.	CASSLGVPGYNQPQHF	TGTGCCAGCAGCTTAGGGGTCCCAGGCTACAATCAGCCCCAGCATTTT
TRBV9	15	TRBJ2-1	.	TRBD1	CASSVQGDSYNEQFF	TGTGCCAGCAGCGTACAGGGGGACTCCTACAATGAGCAGTTCTTC
TRBV11-3	16	TRBJ2-7	.	.	CASSSPPSGDYHEQYF	TGTGCCAGCAGCTCTCCTCCTTCAGGGGATTATCACGAGCAGTACTTC
TRBV7-2	16	TRBJ2-6	.	.	CASSYIPRAGANVLTF	TGTGCCAGCAGCTATATCCCCAGGGCTGGGGCCAACGTCCTGACTTTC
TRBV5-1	14	TRBJ2-5	.	TRBD2	CASSIRDYQETQYF	TGCGCCAGCAGCATCCGGGACTATCAAGAGACCCAGTACTTC
TRBV21-1	16	TRBJ2-7	few	.	CASIFVGQGDNYEQYF	TGTGCCAGCATCTTTGTCGGACAGGGGGACAACTACGAGCAGTACTTC
TRBV5-1	14	TRBJ1-1	.	TRBD1	CASSVGQGSSEAFF	TGCGCCAGCAGCGTCGGACAGGGGAGCTCTGAAGCTTTCTTT
TRBV18	14	TRBJ1-2	few	.	CASSPTDSPYGYTF	TGTGCCAGCTCACCAACGGACAGTCCCTATGGCTACACCTTC
TRBV4-3	16	TRBJ1-2	.	.	CASSQDQRQADYGYTF	TGCGCCAGCAGCCAAGATCAACGACAGGCTGACTATGGCTACACCTTC
TRBV7-2	14	TRBJ2-7	once	.	CASSLGDSSYEQYF	TGTGCCAGCAGCTTAGGGGACTCGAGCTACGAGCAGTACTTC
TRBV11-2	13	TRBJ1-2	.	TRBD1	CASSHRGTYGYTF	TGTGCCAGCAGCCACAGGGGAACCTATGGCTACACCTTC
TRBV15	13	TRBJ2-5	.	TRBD2	CATSRGLAETQYF	TGTGCCACCAGTAGGGGACTAGCGGAGACCCAGTACTTC
TRBV10-3	16	TRBJ2-5	.	.	CAISESGTPSKETQYF	TGTGCCATCAGTGAGTCCGGGACACCATCAAAAGAGACCCAGTACTTC
TRBV7-8	16	TRBJ1-1	.	.	CASSPVGAVMNTEAFF	TGTGCCAGCAGCCCAGTGGGGGCCGTCATGAACACTGAAGCTTTCTTT
TRBV5-6	14	TRBJ2-7	.	TRBD1	CASSFDRVSYEQYF	TGTGCCAGCAGTTTCGACAGGGTCTCCTACGAGCAGTACTTC
TRBV15	13	TRBJ1-3	.	.	CATRGSGGNTIYF	TGTGCCACCAGAGGGTCGGGAGGAAACACCATATATTTT
TRBV7-2	14	TRBJ2-7	.	.	CASSSPGGTYEQYF	TGTGCCAGCAGCTCCCCAGGAGGAACCTACGAGCAGTACTTC
TRBV4-3	13	TRBJ1-1	few	.	CASSQGVNTEAFF	TGCGCCAGCAGCCAAGGAGTGAACACTGAAGCTTTCTTT
TRBV5-1	14	TRBJ2-3	.	.	CASSFTPGTDTQYF	TGCGCCAGCAGCTTCACCCCAGGGACAGATACGCAGTATTTT
TRBV29-1	10	TRBJ1-1	.	.	CSAFSGGAFF	TGCAGCGCCTTCTCGGGGGGGGCTTTCTTT